This TCR beta chain was documented in a study of T cell responses to AZD1222 COVID-19 vaccine. This CDR3 region has 15 residues. CDR1 and CDR2 (germline): LNHDA, SQIVND (reference sequence). V lost 3 bases, J lost 6 bases, and 17 bases lay in between. Libraries were prepared by immunoSEQ multiplex PCR; TCRdb keeps only in-frame clonotypes and omits some of them. The repertoire holds roughly 150,000 clones, with 80% to 95% as singletons. The clonotype was recovered from an adult in good health. Sample: peripheral blood, taken on day 0 of AZD1222 vaccination. V gene TRBV19 combines with J gene TRBJ1-1; weak D call: TRBD1 (5 bases). The CDR3 here is CASSIGARVVPEAFF. The CDR3 DNA reads as TGTGCCAGTAGTATCGGGGCCCGGGTGGTTCCTGAAGCTTTCTTT.